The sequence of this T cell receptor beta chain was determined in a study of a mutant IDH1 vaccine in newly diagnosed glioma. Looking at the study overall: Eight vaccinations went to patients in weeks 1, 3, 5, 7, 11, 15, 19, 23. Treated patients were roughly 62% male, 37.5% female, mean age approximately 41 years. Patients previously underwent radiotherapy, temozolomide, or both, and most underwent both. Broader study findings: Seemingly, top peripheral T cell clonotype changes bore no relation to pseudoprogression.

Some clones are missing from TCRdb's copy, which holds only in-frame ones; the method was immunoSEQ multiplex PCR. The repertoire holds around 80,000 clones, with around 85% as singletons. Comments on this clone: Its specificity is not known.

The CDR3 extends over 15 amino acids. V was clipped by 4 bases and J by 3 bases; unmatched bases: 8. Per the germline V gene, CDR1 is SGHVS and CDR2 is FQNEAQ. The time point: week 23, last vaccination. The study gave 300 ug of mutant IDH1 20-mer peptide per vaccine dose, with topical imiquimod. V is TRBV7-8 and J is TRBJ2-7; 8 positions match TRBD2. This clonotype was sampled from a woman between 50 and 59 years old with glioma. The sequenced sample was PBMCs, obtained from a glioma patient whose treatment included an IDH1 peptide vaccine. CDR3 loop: CASSSPAGGIYEQYF. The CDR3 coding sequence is TGTGCCAGCAGCTCCCCCGCGGGAGGTATCTACGAGCAGTACTTC.